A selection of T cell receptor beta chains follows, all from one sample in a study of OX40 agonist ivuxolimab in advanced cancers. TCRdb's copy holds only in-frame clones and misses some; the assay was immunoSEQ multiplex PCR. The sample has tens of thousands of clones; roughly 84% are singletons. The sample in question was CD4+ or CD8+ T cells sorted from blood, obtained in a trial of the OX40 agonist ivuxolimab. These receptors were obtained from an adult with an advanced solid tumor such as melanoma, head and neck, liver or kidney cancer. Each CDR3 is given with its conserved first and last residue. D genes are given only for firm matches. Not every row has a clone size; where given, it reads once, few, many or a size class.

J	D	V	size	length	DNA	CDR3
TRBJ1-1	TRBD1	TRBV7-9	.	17	TGTGCCAGCAGCAAACTACCGGGACAGGCGGGGGACACTGAAGCTTTCTTT	CASSKLPGQAGDTEAFF
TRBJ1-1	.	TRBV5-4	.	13	TGTGCCAGCAGCGGCAGGACCGGAACTGAAGCTTTCTTT	CASSGRTGTEAFF
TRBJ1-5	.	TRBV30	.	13	TGTGCCTGGAGTGAGGCCGGAAATCAGCCCCAGCATTTT	CAWSEAGNQPQHF
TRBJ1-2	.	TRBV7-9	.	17	TGTGCCAGCAGCTTAGCGGGTCAGACAGCTGCTAACTATGGCTACACCTTC	CASSLAGQTAANYGYTF
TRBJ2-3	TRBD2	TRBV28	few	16	TGTGCCAGCAGTTCTCCGGGGGGACTAGCCGCAGATACGCAGTATTTT	CASSSPGGLAADTQYF
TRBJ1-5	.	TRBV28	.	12	TGTGCCAGCAGAGGTGGGAATCAGCCCCAGCATTTT	CASRGGNQPQHF
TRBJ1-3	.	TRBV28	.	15	TGTGCCAGCAGTTTCGGGGGCTCCTCTGGAAACACCATATATTTT	CASSFGGSSGNTIYF
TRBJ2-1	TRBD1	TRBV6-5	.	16	TGTGCCAGCAGTTACGTCGGGACAGTCTCCTACAATGAGCAGTTCTTC	CASSYVGTVSYNEQFF
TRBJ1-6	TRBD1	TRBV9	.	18	TGTGCCAGCAGCGTCGGGGGGGCAGGACAGGGAGTTAATTCACCCCTCCACTTT	CASSVGGAGQGVNSPLHF
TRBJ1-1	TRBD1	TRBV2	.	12	TGTGCCAGCAGTGGACAGGGAGGGTCAGCTTTCTTT	CASSGQGGSAFF
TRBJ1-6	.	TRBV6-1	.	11	TGTGCCAGCAGTGAAAGTTCACCCCTCCACTTT	CASSESSPLHF
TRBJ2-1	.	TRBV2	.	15	TGTGCCAGCAGACGGACATCGAGCTCCTACAATGAGCAGTTCTTC	CASRRTSSSYNEQFF
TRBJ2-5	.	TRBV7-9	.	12	TGTGCCAGCAGCTTAGTGGGGGAGACCCAGTACTTC	CASSLVGETQYF
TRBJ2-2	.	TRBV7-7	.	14	TGTGCCAGCAGCTTAGACGCCCGGGCCGGGGAGCTGTTTTTT	CASSLDARAGELFF
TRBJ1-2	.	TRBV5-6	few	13	TGTGCCAGCAGCTTGGGACGAGTTGTCGGCTACACCTTC	CASSLGRVVGYTF
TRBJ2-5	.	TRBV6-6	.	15	TGTGCCAGCAGGAAGATCAGGGGGGGCCAAGAGACCCAGTACTTC	CASRKIRGGQETQYF
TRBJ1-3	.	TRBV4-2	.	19	TGTGCCAGCAGCCTCTCCCCGGGGTTTGGGGATTACTCTGGAAACACCATATATTTT	CASSLSPGFGDYSGNTIYF
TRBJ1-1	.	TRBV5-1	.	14	TGCGCCAGCAGCTTGGGAAATAAGGGTACTGAAGCTTTCTTT	CASSLGNKGTEAFF
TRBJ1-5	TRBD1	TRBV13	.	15	TGTGCCAGCAGCCTCTCCGGGACAGGGAGTCAGCCCCAGCATTTT	CASSLSGTGSQPQHF
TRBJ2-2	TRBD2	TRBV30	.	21	TGTGCCTGGAGTGGAAAAGCGGGACTGGAATCATTGACCATGAACACCGGGGAGCTGTTTTTT	CAWSGKAGLESLTMNTGELFF
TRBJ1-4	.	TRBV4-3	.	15	TGCGCCAGCAGCCAAGATAGGCAGGGAAATGAAAAACTGTTTTTT	CASSQDRQGNEKLFF
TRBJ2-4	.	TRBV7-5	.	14	TGTGTCAGAAGAACCCTCGACGGGGTTAACATTCAGTACTTC	CVRRTLDGVNIQYF
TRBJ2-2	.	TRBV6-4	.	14	TGTGCCAGCACCCGGTCGGCGAACACCGGGGAGCTGTTTTTT	CASTRSANTGELFF
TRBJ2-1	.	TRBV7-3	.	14	TGTGCCAGCAGCTTATCCCCGACAGGCAATGAGCAGTTCTTC	CASSLSPTGNEQFF
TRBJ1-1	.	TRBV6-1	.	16	TGTGCCAGCAGTGTAATCCAGTCCCGTTGGAACACTGAAGCTTTCTTT	CASSVIQSRWNTEAFF
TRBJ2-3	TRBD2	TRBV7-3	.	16	TGTGCCAGCAGCCGGGGAGCGGGAGGGCCCGGAGATACGCAGTATTTT	CASSRGAGGPGDTQYF
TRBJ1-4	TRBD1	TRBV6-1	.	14	TGTGCCAGCCAGCAGGGGGTATTTAATGAAAAACTGTTTTTT	CASQQGVFNEKLFF
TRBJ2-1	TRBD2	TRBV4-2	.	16	TGTGCCAGCAGCCAAGGGAGCGGAGGGAGGGCCAATGAGCAGTTCTTC	CASSQGSGGRANEQFF
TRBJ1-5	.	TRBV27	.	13	TGTGCCAGCAGGAGACAGTTCAATCAGCCCCAGCATTTT	CASRRQFNQPQHF
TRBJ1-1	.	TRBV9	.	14	TGTGCCAGCAGCGTAGAACCTACGAACACTGAAGCTTTCTTT	CASSVEPTNTEAFF
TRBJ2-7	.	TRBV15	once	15	TGTGCCACCAGCAGAGGTGGGGACGGATCCTACGAGCAGTACTTC	CATSRGGDGSYEQYF
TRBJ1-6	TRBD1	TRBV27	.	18	TGTGCCAGCAGTTTAACAGTCGCCGGGACAGCCTATAATTCACCCCTCCACTTT	CASSLTVAGTAYNSPLHF
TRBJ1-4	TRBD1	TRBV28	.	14	TGTGCCAGCAGAGGGGGCGGAGCTAATGAAAAACTGTTTTTT	CASRGGGANEKLFF
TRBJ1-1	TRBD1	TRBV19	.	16	TGTGCCAGTAGTACTGGGGGGACAGATGTGAACACTGAAGCTTTCTTT	CASSTGGTDVNTEAFF
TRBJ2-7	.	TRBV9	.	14	TGTGCCAGCAGCGTAGGAGGCGGCCCCTACGAGCAGTACTTC	CASSVGGGPYEQYF
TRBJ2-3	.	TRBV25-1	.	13	TGTGCCACCACGCCTCGGGGAGGAGATACGCAGTATTTT	CATTPRGGDTQYF
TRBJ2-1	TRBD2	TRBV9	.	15	TGTGCCAGCAGCGCCGATAGCGGGCTCCACAATGAGCAGTTCTTC	CASSADSGLHNEQFF
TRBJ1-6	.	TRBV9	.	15	TGTGCCAGCAGCGTAGAAGGGGTCCTTAATTCACCCCTCCACTTT	CASSVEGVLNSPLHF